In terms of frequency, the clone carrying this T cell receptor (beta chain) is medium-sized (0.01 to 0.1%). As yet, its antigen is unknown. This specimen belongs to a study of T cell clusters in autoimmune cytopenias. Study summary: A median of approximately 47,000 TRB reads per sample yielded a median roughly 2,500 distinct clonotypes.

Germline V lookup: CDR1 SGHRS, CDR2 YFSETQ. This CDR3 comprises 14 residues. TRB was amplified by touch-down multiplex PCR, primer pools A and B combined. TCRdb reprocessed the multiplex PCR reads and reports one entry per CDR3 protein, with no DNA. The sample table includes about 2,700 distinct CDR3 sequences. TRB was amplified from roughly 270 ng of peripheral blood genomic DNA per sample. Whole-study results and caveats: TRB repertoire shifts in secondary cytopenia and chronic lymphocytic leukemia mostly reflected lymphoma, not autoimmunity.

V and J are TRBV5-1 and TRBJ2-1; TCRdb picks TRBD1, but there is no DNA to check that call. Sample: peripheral blood. The origin of this receptor is a human donor with an autoimmune cytopenia, with autoimmune hepatitis or in good health (not recorded which). The CDR3 here is CASSLEGQYNEQFF.